Each of the 23 T cell receptor beta chains below was sequenced from the same sample in a study of T cell repertoires in cytomegalovirus infection. Using its own MiXCR run on the reads, TCRdb lists one record per CDR3 protein. The table lists a few hundred thousand distinct CDR3 sequences, under 25% of them singletons. For these receptors, no antigen is known. The sequenced sample was cultured PBMCs, obtained from culture after CMV antigen stimulation. Receptors originate from a human donor in good health (CMV status not recorded). Some clones in this sample may be carry-over from other donors' samples.

This clonotype was found a few times. The chain joins TRBV3-1 to TRBJ2-3, with D unclear. This CDR3 is 13 amino acids long. Trimming took off 1 base at V and 6 bases at J, with 8 bases between the two ends. CDR1 is LGHDT, CDR2 YNNKEL, per germline (reference sequence). CDR3 region: CASSQVVRDTQYF. The CDR3 DNA reads TGTGCCAGCAGCCAAGTGGTCCGTGATACGCAGTATTTT.

This clonotype was seen ten or more times. The rearrangement uses TRBV7-2 and TRBJ2-2; no firm D call. V was clipped by 5 bases and J by 9 bases, with 19 bases between them. The CDR3 has 15 amino acids. Per the germline V gene, CDR1 is SGHTA and CDR2 is FQGNSA. CDR3 sequence (DNA): TGTGCCAGCAGCCCCAGCCCGGACCGCGGCCGGGAGCTGTTTTTT. This sequence encodes CASSPSPDRGRELFF.

The chain employs TRBV9 and TRBJ2-5; D might be TRBD1 or TRBD2, each matching 5 bases. The V gene lost 1 base and the J gene lost 2 bases, with 9 bases spanning the gap. CDR3 length: 14 residues. Per germline, CDR1 SGDLS and CDR2 YYNGEE. The CDR3 region has the DNA TGTGCCAGCAGCGTAAGGGGAGATCAAGAGACCCAGTACTTC. This translates into CASSVRGDQETQYF.

V gene TRBV6-2 or TRBV6-3 combines with J gene TRBJ1-2, with 7 bases identical to TRBD1. Trimming took 6 bases from V and 3 from J; bases not matched to a gene: 7. The CDR3 spans 14 residues. Looked up from germline, CDR1 is MNHEY and CDR2 is SVGEGT. CDR3 nucleotide sequence: TGTGCCAGCAGCGATCCACAGGGGTACTATGGCTACACCTTC. Protein product: CASSDPQGYYGYTF.

The chain is built from TRBV5-8 and TRBJ1-3; D unclear. V was shortened by 7 bases and J by 0 bases, with 11 bases between the two germline ends. Germline assignment: CDR1 SGHTS and CDR2 YDEGEE. This CDR3 has 14 residues. CDR3 nucleotides: TGTGCCAGCCCGGCAGAGGTCTCTGGAAACACCATATATTTT. This sequence encodes CASPAEVSGNTIYF.

This chain joins TRBV2 and TRBJ1-6, with D possibly being TRBD1 (5 bases). Deletions cut 11 bases from V and 10 bases from J, with 18 bases between. Germline assignment: CDR1 SNHLY and CDR2 FYNNEI. This CDR3 is 13 amino acids long. For the CDR3, the DNA is TGTGCCGGGGGAGCCGTCCCGGGCTCACCCCTCCACTTT. Protein product: CAGGAVPGSPLHF.

Only a few counts were recorded for this clonotype. This chain links TRBV28 with TRBJ2-7; TRBD2 agrees at 9 bases. Germline lookup yields CDR1 MDHEN and CDR2 SYDVKM. V gave up 6 bases and J gave up 4 bases; unmatched junction bases: 10. The CDR3 is 15 residues long. CDR3 nucleotide sequence: TGTGCCAGCAGGAGTCACATAGCGGGAGAGTACGAGCAGTACTTC. This gives the protein CASRSHIAGEYEQYF.

This clonotype has just a few counts. V and J are TRBV28 and TRBJ1-5, with D possibly being TRBD1 (6 bases). V lost 3 bases and J lost 6, with 12 bases in between. This CDR3 has 14 residues. Germline-derived CDR1 and CDR2 are MDHEN and SYDVKM. The CDR3 sequence is CASSLRGRGQPQHF. DNA of the CDR3: TGTGCCAGCAGTTTGCGGGGGCGCGGTCAGCCCCAGCATTTT.

This clonotype has at least ten counts. The genes are TRBV12-3 or TRBV12-4 and TRBJ1-4; 7 bases agree with TRBD1. Trimming cost V 11 bases and J 8 bases; bases outside gene matches: 11. The CDR3 runs 13 residues. CDR3 amino acids: CAASMTGTEKLFF. CDR3 coding DNA: TGTGCCGCCAGCATGACAGGGACCGAAAAACTGTTTTTT.

J is TRBJ2-2 and V is TRBV10-3; D may be TRBD1 (6 bases). Trimming shortened V by 0 bases and J by 9 bases, and 11 bases separated the two germline ends. The CDR3 totals 14 residues. The germline CDR1 and CDR2 sequences are ENHRY and SYGVKD. The CDR3 bases are TGTGCCATCAGTGAGTCCGGCAGGGGTCGGGAGCTGTTTTTT. Its protein is CAISESGRGRELFF.

The V gene is TRBV7-9, the J gene TRBJ2-5; D ambiguous. CDR1 and CDR2 from the germline V gene are SEHNR and FQNEAQ (reference sequence). The length of the CDR3 is 16 residues. The V end lost 0 bases, the J end lost 5 bases, and 16 bases lay between the germline ends. The CDR3 region has the DNA TGTGCCAGCAGCTTAGCGCTGTCATTGGATCGTGAGACCCAGTACTTC. This encodes CASSLALSLDRETQYF.

The V gene is TRBV12-3 or TRBV12-4, the J gene TRBJ1-1; D is uncertain. There are 12 residues in the CDR3. V was trimmed by 4 bases and J by 4 bases, leaving 7 bases between them. The CDR3 region is CASSSRVTEAFF. CDR3 bases: TGTGCCAGCAGTTCTAGGGTCACTGAAGCTTTCTTT.

This clonotype was counted many times. The chain recombines TRBV6-7 with TRBJ2-5; D gene unclear. TRBV6-7 is labeled an ORF, and its function is uncertain. The CDR3 is made up of 13 amino acids. V was shortened by 2 bases and J by 3 bases, with 7 bases between the two germline ends. This CDR3 is CASSYPGKETQYF. CDR3 bases: TGTGCCAGCAGTTACCCTGGGAAAGAGACCCAGTACTTC.

The rearrangement links TRBV29-1 to TRBJ2-1; D not resolved. CDR3 size: 12 residues. Trimming took off 4 bases at V and 3 bases at J, with 7 bases between the two ends. Germline CDR1 and CDR2: SQVTM and ANQGSEA. CDR3 amino acids: CSVGRNYNEQFF. The CDR3 bases are TGCAGCGTTGGGCGGAACTACAATGAGCAGTTCTTC.

This clonotype came up a few times. The V call is TRBV7-2, the J call TRBJ2-1, with no clear D. V lost 0 bases, J lost 5 bases, and 5 bases lay in between. There are 13 residues in the CDR3. Germline-derived CDR1 and CDR2 are SGHTA and FQGNSA. The CDR3 reads CASSLASNNEQFF. In DNA form, the CDR3 reads TGTGCCAGCAGCTTAGCATCGAACAATGAGCAGTTCTTC. Drawing the rest from reference TRBV7-2 and TRBJ2-1, the complete variable domain is GAGVSQSPSNKVTEKGKDVELRCDPISGHTALYWYRQSLGQGLEFLIYFQGNSAPDKSGLPSDRFSAERTGGSVSTLTIQRTQQEDSAVYLCASSLASNNEQFFGPGTRLTVL.

The chain couples TRBV18 to TRBJ2-3; D is possibly TRBD1 (6 bases). This CDR3 comprises 16 residues. V lost 6 bases and J 2 bases, leaving 18 bases between the germline ends. Looked up from germline, CDR1 is KGHSH and CDR2 is LQKENI. CDR3 in DNA: TGTGCCAGCTCCCAAAACTCACAGGGATCCACAGATACGCAGTATTTT. It is translated as CASSQNSQGSTDTQYF.

This clonotype was seen many times. The genes are TRBV20-1 and TRBJ2-2; TRBD2 matches 7 bases. V shed 0 bases and J 3 bases; nucleotides not matched to a gene: 4. Germline V gene sequence: CDR1 DFQATT, CDR2 SNEGSKA (reference sequence). The CDR3 has 15 amino acids. The CDR3: CSARDLGGDTGELFF. CDR3 bases: TGCAGTGCTAGAGATCTTGGGGGGGACACCGGGGAGCTGTTTTTT.

This clonotype has a count of ten or more. This chain uses TRBV12-3 or TRBV12-4 with TRBJ2-2, with no clear D. This CDR3 is built from 13 residues. The V end lost 5 bases, the J end lost 5 bases, and 9 bases lay between the germline ends. CDR3 coding DNA: TGTGCCAGCAGTCCCGAAGTGACCGGGGAGCTGTTTTTT. Its translation is CASSPEVTGELFF.

The chain is built from TRBV20-1 and TRBJ2-7; a possible D gene is TRBD2 (6 bases). Trimming left V 3 bases short and J 2 bases short, with 14 bases between. The CDR3 runs to 14 residues. The V gene's germline CDR1 is DFQATT and CDR2 SNEGSKA (reference sequence). The CDR3 coding sequence is TGCAGTGCTAGTCTGGGGGAGGCCCCCTACGAGCAGTACTTC. Amino acids: CSASLGEAPYEQYF.

This clonotype was recorded at least ten times. The rearrangement links TRBV6-2 or TRBV6-3 to TRBJ2-1, with D maybe TRBD1 (6 bases). Trimming took off 6 bases at V and 10 bases at J, with 13 bases between the two ends. The CDR3 runs to 12 residues. From germline, CDR1 is MNHEY and CDR2 SVGEGT. For the CDR3, the DNA is TGTGCCAGCAGCTCAGGGGCTTGGGAGCAGTTCTTC. Protein product: CASSSGAWEQFF.

There are a few counts of this clonotype. The chain recombines TRBV7-8 with TRBJ2-7, with unresolved D. The CDR3 spans 14 residues. CDR1 and CDR2 from the germline V gene are SGHVS and FQNEAQ. The ends were cut back, 1 base at V and 6 bases at J, with 13 bases in the middle. The CDR3 loop is CASSLDPKFGEQYF. CDR3 nucleotide sequence: TGTGCCAGCAGCTTAGACCCCAAGTTCGGCGAGCAGTACTTC.

This clonotype came up a few times. This rearrangement joins TRBV27 to TRBJ2-1; TRBD2 is a possible D gene (5 bases). Germline V gene sequence: CDR1 MNHEY, CDR2 SMNVEV (reference sequence). Trimming took 3 bases from V and 2 from J, leaving 8 bases between them. The CDR3 has 14 residues. The CDR3 DNA reads TGTGCCAGCAGTTTTGGGCGGGCCTACAATGAGCAGTTCTTC. It specifies CASSFGRAYNEQFF.

This clonotype was counted between two and nine times. This sequence joins TRBV5-4 and TRBJ2-3; D is uncertain. The CDR3 extends over 14 amino acids. Per the germline V gene, CDR1 is SGHNT and CDR2 is YYREEE (reference sequence). The V end lost 0 bases, the J end lost 5 bases, and 10 bases lay between the germline ends. The CDR3 region is CASSLAAAGDTQYF. CDR3 nucleotide sequence: TGTGCCAGCAGCTTGGCGGCTGCAGGAGATACGCAGTATTTT.